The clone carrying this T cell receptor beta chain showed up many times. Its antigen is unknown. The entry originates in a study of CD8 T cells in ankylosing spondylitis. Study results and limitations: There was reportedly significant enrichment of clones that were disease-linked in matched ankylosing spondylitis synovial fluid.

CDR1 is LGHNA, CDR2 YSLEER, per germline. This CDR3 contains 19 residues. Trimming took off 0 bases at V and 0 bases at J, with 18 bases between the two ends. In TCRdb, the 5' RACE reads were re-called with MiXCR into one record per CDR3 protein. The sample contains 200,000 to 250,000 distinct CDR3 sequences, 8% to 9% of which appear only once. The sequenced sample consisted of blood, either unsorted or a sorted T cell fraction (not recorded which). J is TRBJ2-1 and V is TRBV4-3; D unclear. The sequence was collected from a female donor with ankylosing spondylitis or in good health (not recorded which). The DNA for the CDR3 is TGCGCCAGCAGCCAAGATCTCGCCATGGCGGTATCCTCCTACAATGAGCAGTTCTTC. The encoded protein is CASSQDLAMAVSSYNEQFF.